The 32 T cell receptor beta chains below all came from one sample that was sequenced in a study of cytomegalovirus exposure and HLA in healthy donors. Primers: 60 Vbeta forward and 13 Jbeta reverse. Clones were sequenced by immunoSEQ multiplex PCR, and TCRdb holds only the in-frame ones, with some missing. Of 85,000 to 110,000 clones in the sample, around 67% were seen once. Sequencing was done on a sample of PBMCs. The receptors were gathered from a woman aged 45-65 years in good health and CMV-seronegative.

The J gene is TRBJ2-2, the V gene TRBV19, with a possible D match to TRBD1 (5 bases). Trimming removed 1 base from V and 4 bases from J, with 10 bases in between. This CDR3 is built from 15 residues. The germline V gene encodes CDR1 LNHDA and CDR2 SQIVND (reference sequence). The CDR3 coding sequence is TGTGCCAGTAGTATAGTAGCCAGGGTCACCGGGGAGCTGTTTTTT. This translates into CASSIVARVTGELFF.

The chain combines TRBV7-6 with TRBJ2-7; TRBD2 might be the D (5 bases). The CDR3 covers 13 residues. Per the germline V gene, CDR1 is SGHVS and CDR2 is FNYEAQ. V was clipped by 1 base and J by 6 bases, with 10 bases between them. The CDR3 here is CASSLELGSEQYF. Here the CDR3 DNA reads TGTGCCAGCAGCTTAGAATTGGGGAGCGAGCAGTACTTC.

The V call is TRBV6-5, the J call TRBJ2-7; weak D call: TRBD2 (7 bases). Germline V CDR1 and CDR2: MNHEY, SVGAGI. The length of the CDR3 is 16 residues. V was clipped by 4 bases and J by 7 bases, with 23 bases between them. Here the CDR3 reads CASSFLRGGHPGEQYF. CDR3 nucleotides: TGTGCCAGCAGTTTTTTGCGCGGGGGCCATCCAGGGGAGCAGTACTTC.

CDR3 sequence (DNA): TGTGCCAGCAGCTTCCCCCCGGACATCTACTCTGGGGCCAACGTCCTGACTTTC. Protein product: CASSFPPDIYSGANVLTF. The chain uses TRBV7-9 and TRBJ2-6; tentatively, D is TRBD1 (5 bases). The V and J ends lost 3 bases and 0 bases respectively, with 15 bases between them. Germline V lookup: CDR1 SEHNR, CDR2 FQNEAQ (reference sequence). The CDR3 loop spans 18 amino acids.

The chain employs TRBV4-1 and TRBJ2-1; 7 positions agree with TRBD1. With V trimmed by 0 bases and J by 10 bases, 9 bases remained unmatched. The CDR3 covers 15 residues. Germline V gene lookup returns CDR1 MGHRA and CDR2 YSYEKL. CDR3 in amino acids: CASSQDRTGVGEQFF. The DNA for the CDR3 is TGCGCCAGCAGCCAAGATCGAACAGGGGTGGGCGAGCAGTTCTTC.

The CDR3 sequence is CASSLEREGIYEQYF. CDR3 coding DNA: TGCGCCAGCAGCTTAGAGCGGGAGGGAATCTACGAGCAGTACTTC. The genes are TRBV5-1 and TRBJ2-7; 10 bases are a match to TRBD2. V dropped 2 bases and J dropped 3; count of bases not matched to a gene: 5. This CDR3 comprises 15 residues. Per germline, CDR1 SGHRS and CDR2 YFSETQ.

The gene calls are TRBV2 and TRBJ2-3, with 8 nucleotides matching TRBD1. CDR1 and CDR2 from the germline V gene are SNHLY and FYNNEI. V was pared by 7 bases and J by 4 bases, with 10 bases of the junction left unmatched. The CDR3 contains 15 residues. The CDR3 sequence is CASTQRTGNPDTQYF. CDR3 coding DNA: TGTGCCAGCACCCAGCGGACAGGGAACCCAGATACGCAGTATTTT.

DNA for the CDR3: TGTGCCAGCAGCTTAGGCACAGGGAGGGAGCTGTTTTTT. Translating it yields CASSLGTGRELFF. The chain combines TRBV7-3 with TRBJ2-2; a weak D match, TRBD1 (6 bases). The CDR3 has 13 amino acids. Trimming took 2 bases from V and 9 from J, leaving 10 bases between them. The germline V gene has CDR1 SGHTA and CDR2 FQGTGA.

The J gene is TRBJ1-3, the V gene TRBV7-2; D uncertain. CDR1 and CDR2 (germline): SGHTA, FQGNSA. The V end lost 4 bases, the J end lost 4 bases, and 11 bases lay between the germline ends. CDR3 length: 14 residues. The chain's CDR3 is CASSYLRAGNTIYF. CDR3 nucleotides: TGTGCCAGCAGCTACCTACGAGCCGGAAACACCATATATTTT.

The gene calls are TRBV2 and TRBJ2-3; 7 bases agree with TRBD2. This CDR3 has 17 amino acids. Germline V lookup: CDR1 SNHLY, CDR2 FYNNEI. V was pared by 1 base and J by 2 bases, with 9 bases of the junction left unmatched. CDR3 in amino acids: CASSEEGAGHPTDTQYF. The CDR3 DNA reads TGTGCCAGCAGTGAAGAGGGAGCGGGGCACCCCACAGATACGCAGTATTTT.

The chain joins TRBV5-1 to TRBJ2-7; 11 nucleotides match TRBD2. The CDR3 runs to 18 residues. Germline V CDR1 and CDR2: SGHRS, YFSETQ. V lost 5 bases to trimming and J lost 2 bases; unmatched junction nucleotides: 15. This CDR3 reads CASSFGASGRTVTYEQYF. The CDR3 DNA follows: TGCGCCAGCAGTTTTGGGGCTAGCGGGAGGACTGTCACCTACGAGCAGTACTTC.

The CDR3 spells CASSLQLAGGPDTQYF. As DNA, the CDR3 is TGTGCCAGCAGCCTCCAACTAGCGGGAGGGCCAGATACGCAGTATTTT. The V and J genes are TRBV7-3 and TRBJ2-3, with 13 bases that match TRBD2. The V gene's germline CDR1 is SGHTA and CDR2 FQGTGA. This CDR3 has 16 residues. The V and J ends lost 5 bases and 4 bases, in that order; junction bases with no gene match: 6.

The rearrangement uses TRBV7-9 and TRBJ1-2; D remains unclear. Per germline, CDR1 SEHNR and CDR2 FQNEAQ (reference sequence). The CDR3 covers 14 residues. V was trimmed by 3 bases and J by 2 bases, leaving 10 bases between them. In DNA form, the CDR3 reads TGTGCCAGCAGCTTTTATCAGGAAAACTATGGCTACACCTTC. It is translated as CASSFYQENYGYTF.

This sequence joins TRBV5-1 and TRBJ2-3, with TRBD2 matching 8 bases. J lost 1 base, V lost 6 bases, and 7 bases had no gene match. Per the germline V gene, CDR1 is SGHRS and CDR2 is YFSETQ. The CDR3 runs to 15 residues. The CDR3 DNA reads as TGCGCCAGCACCCAGCGGGAGAAAGGCACAGATACGCAGTATTTT. Translating gives CASTQREKGTDTQYF.

This clone showed up just once. V and J are TRBV28 and TRBJ2-7; 7 bases match TRBD1. This CDR3 is built from 14 residues. Germline CDR1 is MDHEN and CDR2 is SYDVKM. Unmatched junction bases numbered 10, after V lost 6 bases and J lost 5 bases. The CDR3 loop reads CASSTTGRFDEQYF. The CDR3, as DNA: TGTGCCAGCAGCACGACAGGGCGGTTCGACGAGCAGTACTTC.

This clone was seen a few times. The rearrangement links TRBV28 to TRBJ2-1; 7 bases map to TRBD2. The CDR3 totals 14 residues. Trimming cost V 6 bases and J 4 bases; bases outside gene matches: 6. The V gene's germline CDR1 is MDHEN and CDR2 SYDVKM. The CDR3 reads CASRREAYYNEQFF. As DNA, the CDR3 is TGTGCCAGCAGACGGGAGGCGTATTACAATGAGCAGTTCTTC. The full variable domain, in which reference TRBV28 and TRBJ2-1 provide the parts outside the CDR3, is DVKVTQSSRYLVKRTGEKVFLECVQDMDHENMFWYRQDPGLGLRLIYFSYDVKMKEKGDIPEGYSVSREKKERFSLILESASTNQTSMYLCASRREAYYNEQFFGPGTRLTVL.

The V and J genes are TRBV5-1 and TRBJ1-2; D not certain. Trimming took off 1 base at V and 5 bases at J, with 15 bases between the two ends. CDR3 length: 15 amino acids. Germline V gene sequence: CDR1 SGHRS, CDR2 YFSETQ. The DNA for the CDR3 is TGCGCCAGCAGCTTGTTGGGAGAATCCTCTTATGGCTACACCTTC. It is translated as CASSLLGESSYGYTF.

The chain has TRBV5-1 and TRBJ2-3; 16 nucleotides line up with TRBD2. This CDR3 has 15 residues. The V segment lost 6 bases and the J segment 6 bases; nucleotides outside the gene matches: 4. Germline lookup yields CDR1 SGHRS and CDR2 YFSETQ. CDR3 nucleotide sequence: TGCGCCAGCACGGGACTAGCGGGGGGGCCCGATACGCAGTATTTT. Its translation is CASTGLAGGPDTQYF.

This clone was seen only a few times. The rearrangement links TRBV2 to TRBJ2-7, with a possible D match to TRBD2 (6 bases). The length of the CDR3 is 13 residues. Germline lookup yields CDR1 SNHLY and CDR2 FYNNEI. The ends were cut back, 8 bases at V and 0 bases at J, with 11 bases in the middle. The CDR3: CASESGLSYEQYF. The CDR3 DNA follows: TGTGCCAGCGAGTCGGGACTCTCCTACGAGCAGTACTTC.

The J gene is TRBJ2-1, the V gene TRBV7-9; 7 positions match TRBD2. Per germline, CDR1 SEHNR and CDR2 FQNEAQ (reference sequence). Trimming took 1 base from V and 3 from J; bases not matched to a gene: 6. This CDR3 comprises 16 residues. The CDR3 loop reads CASSLGQAGYYNEQFF. For the CDR3, the DNA is TGTGCCAGCAGCTTAGGCCAAGCGGGATACTACAATGAGCAGTTCTTC.

The rearrangement joins TRBV6-1 to TRBJ2-3, with 11 bases aligning to TRBD2. The CDR3 loop spans 13 amino acids. Germline loops: CDR1 MNHNS, CDR2 SASEGT. Trimming cost V 3 bases and J 14 bases; bases outside gene matches: 7. CDR3 sequence (DNA): TGTGCCAGCAGTGATCTAGCGGGGGGCCTGTTGTATTTT. Its protein is CASSDLAGGLLYF.

The gene calls are TRBV19 and TRBJ2-3; 9 bases map to TRBD2. Germline lookup yields CDR1 LNHDA and CDR2 SQIVND (reference sequence). After removal of 5 bases from V and 4 bases from J, the junction contained 10 bases not matched to a gene. The CDR3 is 16 amino acids. The CDR3 DNA sequence: TGTGCCAGTAGTTGGGCTAGCGGGGAGGTGGCAGATACGCAGTATTTT. Its protein is CASSWASGEVADTQYF.

The sample holds one count of this clone. The chain is built from TRBV10-3 and TRBJ2-5; no clear D gene. CDR1 and CDR2 from the germline V gene are ENHRY and SYGVKD. The CDR3 totals 13 residues. V lost 4 bases, J lost 3 bases, and 9 bases lay in between. The CDR3 DNA follows: TGTGCCATCAGTGGAGCACCCGAAGAGACCCAGTACTTC. Protein: CAISGAPEETQYF.

This clone appeared a few times. The rearrangement joins TRBV10-3 to TRBJ1-4, with 12 bases lining up with TRBD1. Trimming removed 0 bases from V and 8 bases from J; junction bases left unmatched: 4. Germline V lookup: CDR1 ENHRY, CDR2 SYGVKD. This CDR3 is 16 amino acids long. The CDR3 protein is CAISESGGTGGEKLFF. DNA for the CDR3: TGTGCCATCAGTGAGTCGGGCGGGACAGGGGGCGAAAAACTGTTTTTT.

The CDR3 nucleotides are TGTGCCAGCTCACCACCGGGGAGGGGGTCTAATGAGCAGTTCTTC. Protein sequence: CASSPPGRGSNEQFF. V and J are TRBV18 and TRBJ2-1, with a weak D call TRBD2 (7 bases). In germline, CDR1 is KGHSH, CDR2 LQKENI. V was trimmed by 0 bases and J by 7 bases, leaving 13 bases between them. The CDR3 is 15 amino acids.

This clone came up a few times. Here the CDR3 reads CASSVGSQGNYGYTF. DNA of the CDR3: TGTGCCAGCAGCGTAGGATCACAGGGGAACTATGGCTACACCTTC. The chain joins TRBV9 to TRBJ1-2, with 7 bases lining up with TRBD1. CDR3 size: 15 residues. J lost 2 bases, V lost 0 bases, and 4 bases had no gene match. Germline CDR1 and CDR2: SGDLS and YYNGEE. Full variable domain (remainder filled in from reference TRBV9 and TRBJ1-2): DSGVTQTPKHLITATGQRVTLRCSPRSGDLSVYWYQQSLDQGLQFLIQYYNGEERAKGNILERFSAQQFPDLHSELNLSSLELGDSALYFCASSVGSQGNYGYTFGSGTRLTVV.

The chain recombines TRBV11-2 with TRBJ2-7; 8 positions agree with TRBD2. CDR3 length: 14 amino acids. Germline V gene sequence: CDR1 SGHAT, CDR2 FQNNGV. The V segment lost 6 bases and the J segment 6 bases; nucleotides outside the gene matches: 10. The CDR3 spells CASSVRGSGIEQYF. The CDR3 coding sequence is TGTGCCAGCAGTGTCCGAGGTAGCGGGATCGAGCAGTACTTC.

The chain has TRBV5-8 and TRBJ2-7, with TRBD1 matching 9 bases. From germline, CDR1 is SGHTS and CDR2 YDEGEE. J lost 1 base, V lost 1 base, and 3 bases had no gene match. The CDR3 is made up of 15 amino acids. CDR3 DNA: TGTGCCAGCAGCTTGTGGACAGGGGATTCCTACGAGCAGTACTTC. Translation gives CASSLWTGDSYEQYF.

The V and J genes are TRBV5-6 and TRBJ2-3, with TRBD1 identical over 10 bases. CDR1 SGHDT and CDR2 YYEEEE come from the germline V gene. The junction had 2 bases not matched to a gene; V was cut back by 0 bases and J by 1 base. The CDR3 is 16 residues long. CDR3: CASSLGGTGGTDTQYF. The DNA for the CDR3 is TGTGCCAGCAGCTTGGGCGGGACAGGGGGCACAGATACGCAGTATTTT.

The chain has TRBV9 and TRBJ2-3, with TRBD2 matching 12 bases. The CDR3 consists of 15 residues. CDR1 SGDLS and CDR2 YYNGEE come from the germline V gene. The ends lost 4 bases at V and 1 base at J; junction bases unmatched: 1. CDR3 sequence (DNA): TGTGCCAGCAGCCGGACTAGCGGGGGCACAGATACGCAGTATTTT. It is translated as CASSRTSGGTDTQYF.

The chain is built from TRBV2 and TRBJ2-1; D perhaps matches TRBD2 (5 bases). Trimming removed 4 bases from V and 7 bases from J, with 17 bases in between. In germline, CDR1 is SNHLY, CDR2 FYNNEI. The CDR3 spans 15 residues. CDR3 sequence reads: CASSAREPLWNEQFF. The CDR3, as DNA: TGTGCCAGCAGTGCAAGGGAGCCATTATGGAATGAGCAGTTCTTC.

This clone has more than one count but fewer than ten. The chain recombines TRBV5-1 with TRBJ1-1; D perhaps matches TRBD1 (6 bases). The CDR3 has 15 amino acids. From germline, CDR1 is SGHRS and CDR2 YFSETQ. With 3 bases removed from V and 1 base from J, the gap between germline ends came to 13 bases. CDR3 sequence (DNA): TGCGCCAGCAGCTCCTCGTCAGGGGCGAACACTGAAGCTTTCTTT. It codes for CASSSSSGANTEAFF.